This T cell receptor (beta chain) came from a study of cytomegalovirus exposure and HLA in healthy donors. Study findings and constraints: A further, later analysis showed that HLA-associated TCR beta chains (compared with equally common others) were more clonally expanded. According to the study, approximately 150 TCR beta chains were cytomegalovirus-associated. Analyses of presence and absence presupposed an approximately uniform sequencing depth across donors.

PCR used 60 Vbeta primers and 13 Jbeta primers. Clones were sequenced by immunoSEQ multiplex PCR, and TCRdb holds only the in-frame ones, with some missing. The data show about 140,000 clones, roughly 80% seen once. In the case of this clone: Its target is not known.

Sequencing input: PBMCs. The clonotype was recovered from a female donor in good health and CMV-seronegative.

CDR3 protein: CASKGGMNTEAFF. CDR3 sequence (DNA): TGCGCCAGCAAGGGGGGGATGAACACTGAAGCTTTCTTT. The rearrangement uses TRBV5-1 and TRBJ1-1, with a possible D match to TRBD1 (6 bases). CDR3 length equals 13 residues. Trimming left V 6 bases short and J 0 bases short, with 9 bases between. Germline V CDR1 and CDR2: SGHRS, YFSETQ.